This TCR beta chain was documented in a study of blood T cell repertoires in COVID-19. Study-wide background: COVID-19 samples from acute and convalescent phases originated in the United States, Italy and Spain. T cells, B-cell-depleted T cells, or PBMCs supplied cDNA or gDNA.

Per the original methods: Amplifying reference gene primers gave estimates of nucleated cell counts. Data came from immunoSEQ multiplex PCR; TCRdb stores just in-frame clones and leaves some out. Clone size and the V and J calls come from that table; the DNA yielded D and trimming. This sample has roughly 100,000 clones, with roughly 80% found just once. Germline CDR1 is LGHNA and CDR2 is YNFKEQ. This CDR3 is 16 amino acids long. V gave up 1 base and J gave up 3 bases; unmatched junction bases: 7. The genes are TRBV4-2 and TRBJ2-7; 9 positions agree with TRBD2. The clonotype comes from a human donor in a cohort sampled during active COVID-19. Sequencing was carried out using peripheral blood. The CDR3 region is CASSQGGGASSYEQYF. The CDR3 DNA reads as TGTGCCAGCAGCCAAGGCGGGGGGGCCTCAAGCTACGAGCAGTACTTC.